This is a list of T cell receptor beta chains from one sample in a study of regulatory T cells in long-lasting Graves disease. MiXCR was run by TCRdb on the multiplex PCR reads, yielding one entry per CDR3 protein. Among roughly 400,000 distinct CDR3 sequences listed, about 20% were seen once. The starting material was peripheral blood mononuclear cells (PBMCs), obtained when the disease was refractory, from a patient treated with antithyroid drugs. The receptors shown here come from a female donor with Graves disease. CDR3s leave out the opening cysteine and the closing phenylalanine or tryptophan. D genes are given only for firm matches.

. | TRBJ2-7 | TRBV6-1 | ASSDVAWASRYEQY
. | TRBJ2-7 | TRBV24-1 | AREVYEQY
TRBD1 | TRBJ2-2 | TRBV4-3 | ASSQDGTGGRTGELF
TRBD1 | TRBJ2-2 | TRBV19 | ASSSPGQGLAGELF
. | TRBJ1-5 | TRBV6-1 | ASSPSPGPQPQH
. | TRBJ1-2 | TRBV6-1 | ASSPGPLLGYGYT
. | TRBJ2-7 | TRBV6-2/TRBV6-3 | ASSYGAGALYEQY
TRBD1 | TRBJ1-2 | TRBV6-1 | ASRRGQGHGYT
. | TRBJ2-3 | TRBV7-9 | ASSLGGGGSADTQY
TRBD1 | TRBJ1-2 | TRBV6-1 | ASRGTGTGLRYGYT
. | TRBJ2-5 | TRBV7-9 | ASSRDGTYQETQY
. | TRBJ1-3 | TRBV4-2 | ASSQNPGGNTIY
. | TRBJ1-1 | TRBV7-9 | ASSLGGQTAF
. | TRBJ2-2 | TRBV24-1 | ATSGGAPGTGELF
. | TRBJ2-2 | TRBV11-3 | ASSPYPDSGELF
. | TRBJ1-5 | TRBV9 | ASSSRGGSNQPQH
. | TRBJ2-3 | TRBV5-1 | ASSHREWAVTDTQY
. | TRBJ2-1 | TRBV28 | ASSLYPSDNEQF
. | TRBJ2-7 | TRBV20-1 | SARLSGSWDEQY
. | TRBJ1-5 | TRBV20-1 | SAKGRLSNQPQH
TRBD2 | TRBJ2-3 | TRBV12-3/TRBV12-4 | ASSSSSSGITDTQY
. | TRBJ2-7 | TRBV15 | ATSRDRGHDEQY
TRBD2 | TRBJ2-2 | TRBV19 | ASQGLLAGVNTGELF
. | TRBJ1-3 | TRBV20-1 | SARTMIAHGNTIY
. | TRBJ1-2 | TRBV7-2 | ASSLDTDYYGYT
. | TRBJ2-2 | TRBV6-1 | ASRQTNTGELF
. | TRBJ1-1 | TRBV12-5 | ASGLERNTEAF
. | TRBJ1-5 | TRBV2 | ASSAGDQPQH
TRBD1 | TRBJ2-2 | TRBV7-2 | ASSLAAGGIGELF